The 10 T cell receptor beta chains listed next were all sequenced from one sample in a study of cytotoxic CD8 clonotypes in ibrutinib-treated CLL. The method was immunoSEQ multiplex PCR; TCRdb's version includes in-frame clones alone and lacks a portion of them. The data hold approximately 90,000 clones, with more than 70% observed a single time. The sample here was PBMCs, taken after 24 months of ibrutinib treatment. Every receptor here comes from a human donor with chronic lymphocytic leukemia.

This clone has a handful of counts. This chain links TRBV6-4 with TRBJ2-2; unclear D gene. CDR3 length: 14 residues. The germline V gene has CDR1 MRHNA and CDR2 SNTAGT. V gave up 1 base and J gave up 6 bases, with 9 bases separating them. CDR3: CASSDYPLAGELFF. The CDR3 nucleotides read TGTGCCAGCAGTGACTATCCTCTAGCCGGGGAGCTGTTTTTT.

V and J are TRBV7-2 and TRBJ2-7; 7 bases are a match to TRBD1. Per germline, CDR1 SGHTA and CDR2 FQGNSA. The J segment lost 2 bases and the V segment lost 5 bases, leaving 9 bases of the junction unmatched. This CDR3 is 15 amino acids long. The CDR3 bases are TGTGCCAGCAGCATTTCCGGGACAGCCACCTACGAGCAGTACTTC. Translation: CASSISGTATYEQYF.

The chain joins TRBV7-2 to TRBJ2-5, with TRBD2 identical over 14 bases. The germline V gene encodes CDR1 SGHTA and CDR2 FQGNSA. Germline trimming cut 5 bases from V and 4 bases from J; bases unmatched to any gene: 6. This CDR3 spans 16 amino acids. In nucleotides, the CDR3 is TGTGCCAGCAGCCCACGACTAGCGGGAGGGCGAGAGACCCAGTACTTC. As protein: CASSPRLAGGRETQYF.

CDR3 in DNA: TGTGCCAGCAGCCCCACTCCCGGGAACGGAGAGACCCAGTACTTC. This encodes CASSPTPGNGETQYF. This chain joins TRBV7-3 and TRBJ2-5; a possible D gene is TRBD2 (5 bases). The CDR3 has 15 amino acids. Trimming took 5 bases from V and 4 from J, leaving 17 bases between them. The germline CDR1 and CDR2 sequences are SGHTA and FQGTGA.

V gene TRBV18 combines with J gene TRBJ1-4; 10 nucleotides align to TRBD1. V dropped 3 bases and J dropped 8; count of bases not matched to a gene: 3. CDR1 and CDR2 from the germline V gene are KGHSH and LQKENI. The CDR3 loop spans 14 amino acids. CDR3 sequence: CASSPGQGVEKLFF. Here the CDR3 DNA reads TGTGCCAGCTCACCCGGACAGGGGGTGGAAAAACTGTTTTTT.

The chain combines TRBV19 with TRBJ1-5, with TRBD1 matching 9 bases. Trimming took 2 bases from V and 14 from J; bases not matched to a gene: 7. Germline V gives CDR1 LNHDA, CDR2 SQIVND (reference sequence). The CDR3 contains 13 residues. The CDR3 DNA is TGTGCCAGTAGTATAAAGGGGACAGGGACTGAGCATTTT. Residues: CASSIKGTGTEHF.

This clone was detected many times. The CDR3 protein is CASRLSGEYNEQFF. Here the CDR3 DNA reads TGTGCCAGCAGACTTAGCGGGGAGTACAATGAGCAGTTCTTC. The rearrangement uses TRBV5-6 and TRBJ2-1, with 8 bases identical to TRBD2. The CDR3 spans 14 residues. V gave up 5 bases and J gave up 4 bases; unmatched junction bases: 5. The germline CDR1 and CDR2 sequences are SGHDT and YYEEEE.

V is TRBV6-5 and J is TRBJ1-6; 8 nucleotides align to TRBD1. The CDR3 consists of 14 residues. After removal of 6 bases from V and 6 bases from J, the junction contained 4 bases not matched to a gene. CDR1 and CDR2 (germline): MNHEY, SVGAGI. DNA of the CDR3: TGTGCCAGCAGGGACGACAGGGGTAATTCACCCCTCCACTTT. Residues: CASRDDRGNSPLHF.

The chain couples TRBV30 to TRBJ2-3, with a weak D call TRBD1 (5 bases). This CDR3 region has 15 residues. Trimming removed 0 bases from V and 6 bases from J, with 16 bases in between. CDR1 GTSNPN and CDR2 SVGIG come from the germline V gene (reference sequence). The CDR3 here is CAWSVGVRPGDTQYF. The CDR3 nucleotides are TGTGCCTGGAGTGTAGGGGTGCGGCCCGGTGATACGCAGTATTTT.

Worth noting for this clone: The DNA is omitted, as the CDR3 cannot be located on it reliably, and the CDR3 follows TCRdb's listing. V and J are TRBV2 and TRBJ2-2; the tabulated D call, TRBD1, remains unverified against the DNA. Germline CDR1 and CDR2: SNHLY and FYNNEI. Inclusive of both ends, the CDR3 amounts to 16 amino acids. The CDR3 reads CASSKDRGRRAGELFF.